The 10 T cell receptor beta chains below come from one sample, sequenced in a study of T cells in Graves' hyperthyroidism and ophthalmopathy. Amplified regions were TCR beta CDR3 sequences from RNA transcripts. The study used the HTBI primer set for a first-round RT-PCR of the TCR CDR3. TCRdb ran MiXCR on the multiplex PCR reads and lists one entry per CDR3 protein. The table records 480,000 or so distinct CDR3 sequences, around 43% of them present only once. Sample: peripheral blood or thyroid tissue (not recorded which). The receptors derive from an adult woman with Graves' disease, either hyperthyroidism or ophthalmopathy (not recorded which).

The V gene is TRBV11-2, the J gene TRBJ2-7; TRBD1 matches at 7 bases. The CDR3 runs 13 residues. V lost 5 bases, J lost 5 bases, and 6 bases stayed unmatched. CDR1 and CDR2 (germline): SGHAT, FQNNGV. DNA for the CDR3: TGTGCCAGCAGCATGGGACAGTCGGACGAGCAGTACTTC. Protein product: CASSMGQSDEQYF.

This clonotype occurred a few times. The V gene is TRBV7-9, the J gene TRBJ2-6, with unresolved D. This CDR3 has 13 amino acids. V lost 4 bases and J lost 4, with 5 bases in between. Germline loops: CDR1 SEHNR, CDR2 FQNEAQ (reference sequence). CDR3 amino acids: CASSSDGANVLTF. The CDR3 DNA reads as TGTGCCAGCAGCTCTGACGGGGCCAACGTCCTGACTTTC.

The J gene is TRBJ2-5, the V gene TRBV24-1; D not certain. V was pared by 6 bases and J by 4 bases, with 11 bases between. The germline V gene has CDR1 KGHDR and CDR2 SFDVKD. CDR3 size: 13 residues. For the CDR3, the DNA is TGTGCCACCAGTACCCAGGTGGTAGAGACCCAGTACTTC. It is translated as CATSTQVVETQYF.

This clonotype was seen many times. The rearrangement links TRBV7-3 to TRBJ1-1, with D possibly being TRBD1 (5 bases). Germline CDR1 reads SGHTA; CDR2 reads FQGTGA. The CDR3 runs 14 residues. Deletions cut 5 bases from V and 6 bases from J, with 16 bases between. The CDR3 DNA follows: TGTGCCAGCAGCACGAGGGGATTCGAGGCTGAAGCTTTCTTT. This translates into CASSTRGFEAEAFF.

This clonotype has ten or more counts. The chain carries TRBV2 and TRBJ2-2; 9 nucleotides align to TRBD2. The CDR3 spans 15 residues. The V gene end was trimmed by 4 bases and the J gene end by 0 bases; junction bases not matched to a gene: 0. Germline values: CDR1 SNHLY, CDR2 FYNNEI. CDR3 sequence: CASSGTSANTGELFF. The CDR3 DNA reads as TGTGCCAGCAGTGGGACTAGCGCGAACACCGGGGAGCTGTTTTTT.

This clonotype was detected many times. This chain connects TRBV20-1 to TRBJ1-1; D gene unclear. V was clipped by 2 bases and J by 11 bases, with 9 bases between them. There are 10 residues in the CDR3. Germline-derived CDR1 and CDR2 are DFQATT and SNEGSKA (reference sequence). The CDR3, as DNA: TGCAGTGCTAGATCCGAGCGGGCTTTCTTT. Translating gives CSARSERAFF.

This clonotype occurred once. The gene calls are TRBV29-1 and TRBJ1-2; TRBD1 agrees at 8 bases. V shed 4 bases, J shed 4 bases, and the junction held 8 bases outside the gene matches. This CDR3 has 14 amino acids. The germline CDR1 and CDR2 sequences are SQVTM and ANQGSEA. The CDR3 loop is CSVAGGQVGYGYTF. CDR3 DNA sequence: TGCAGCGTTGCAGGGGGACAGGTTGGCTATGGCTACACCTTC. Variable domain in full (rest from reference TRBV29-1 and TRBJ1-2): SAVISQKPSRDICQRGTSLTIQCQVDSQVTMMFWYRQQPGQSLTLIATANQGSEATYESGFVIDKFPISRPNLTFSTLTVSNMSPEDSSIYLCSVAGGQVGYGYTFGSGTRLTVV.

This chain joins TRBV5-1 and TRBJ2-7; D ambiguous. The germline V gene encodes CDR1 SGHRS and CDR2 YFSETQ. The germline V and J ends were trimmed by 0 bases and 7 bases, with 14 bases remaining between them. The CDR3 is made up of 14 amino acids. CDR3 sequence reads: CASSLGPSPVEQYF. CDR3 sequence (DNA): TGCGCCAGCAGCTTGGGGCCGTCTCCTGTGGAGCAGTACTTC.

As for this clonotype: Since a much larger clone is just one base distant, this may be a read error. Without the conserved terminal phenylalanine or tryptophan, this CDR3 likely stems from a read error. This sequence joins TRBV7-2 and TRBJ1-6; 8 bases match TRBD1. This CDR3 has 16 residues. CDR1 is SGHTA, CDR2 FQGNSA, per germline. After removal of 6 bases from V and 5 bases from J, the junction contained 9 bases not matched to a gene. Here the CDR3 reads CASSARQGRNNSPLHC. As DNA, the CDR3 is TGTGCCAGCAGTGCCAGACAGGGGAGAAATAATTCACCCCTCCACTGT.

This clonotype appeared many times. The chain joins TRBV20-1 to TRBJ1-1, with D uncertain. CDR1 is DFQATT, CDR2 SNEGSKA, per germline (reference sequence). V dropped 7 bases and J dropped 9 bases, with 12 bases sitting between them. The CDR3 contains 10 residues. Written as DNA, the CDR3 is TGCAGTGTTGGCCCTGAGCAAGCTTTCTTT. This translates into CSVGPEQAFF.